This T cell receptor (beta chain) appears in the sequencing data of a study of blood T cell repertoires in COVID-19. The CDR3 consists of 14 residues. The V gene end was trimmed by 8 bases and the J gene end by 0 bases; junction bases not matched to a gene: 3. Germline V gives CDR1 SGHTA, CDR2 FQGTGA. Original handling: Amplification from reference gene primers served as the basis for estimated nucleated cell counts. Assay used: immunoSEQ multiplex PCR; TCRdb lists only in-frame clones, some missing. D and trimming come from the DNA, and the V and J calls and clone size come from that table. This sample has under 150,000 clones; around 86% occur once, and the top ten carry roughly 10%.

The chain has TRBV7-3 and TRBJ1-3, with TRBD1 matching over 8 bases. Sequenced sample: peripheral blood. This TCR was sampled from an elderly man with acute or convalescent COVID-19. DNA for the CDR3: TGTGCCAGCGGTGACAGGGGCTCTGGAAACACCATATATTTT. This encodes CASGDRGSGNTIYF.